This TCR beta chain is from a study of immune cell composition in non-small cell lung cancer. Turning to the study itself: Tumours were mainly lung adenocarcinoma or squamous cell carcinoma.

This CDR3 spans 13 amino acids. Trimming stripped 4 bases from V and 5 bases from J, with 9 bases between. CDR1 SGDLS and CDR2 YYNGEE come from the germline V gene. Notes on this clone: The antigen remains unidentified.

Study outcomes and limitations: Squamous lung tumours showed higher top 10 clone scores and clonality than adenocarcinomas. Squamous carcinomas (75%) more often had tumour-associated clones >0.5% than adenocarcinomas (approximately 35%).

Genomic DNA came from frozen unsorted single-cell suspensions. Measured with immunoSEQ multiplex PCR; TCRdb has only the in-frame clones, and not every one. The data show 3,000 or so clones, roughly 70% seen once. This receptor was obtained from a human donor with non-small cell lung cancer. The sample was lung tumor tissue. The chain couples TRBV9 to TRBJ2-2; tentatively, D is TRBD1 (5 bases). The CDR3 sequence: CASSLQGTGELFF. CDR3 nucleotides: TGTGCCAGCAGCCTCCAGGGAACCGGGGAGCTGTTTTTT.